The present TCR beta chain was sequenced within a study of control samples from healthy donors and cancer patients. The CDR3 has 15 amino acids. The V gene's germline CDR1 is LGHNA and CDR2 YNFKEQ. V dropped 4 bases and J dropped 6; count of bases not matched to a gene: 8. Assay used: immunoSEQ multiplex PCR; TCRdb lists only in-frame clones, some missing. The sample lists some 410,000 clones, approximately 90% occurring once. The chain has TRBV4-2 and TRBJ2-2, with TRBD2 identical over 7 bases. The TCR sequence derives from a man aged 35-49 years with head and neck cancer. The sample taken for sequencing was PBMCs. CDR3 amino acids: CASSLGLQEPGELFF. CDR3 nucleotide sequence: TGTGCCAGCAGCCTGGGACTACAAGAACCCGGGGAGCTGTTTTTT.